This entry concerns a single T cell receptor beta chain. The antigen it recognizes is unknown. Germline and junction disagree at one end, which may indicate a read error. To demonstrate the VDJtools post-analysis software, TCR beta repertoires were profiled from the peripheral blood of about 13 young patients with multiple sclerosis. The patients with multiple sclerosis were children and adolescents between about 6 and 15 years of age. The entry originates in a study of post-analysis software for immune sequencing data (dated by TCRdb to 2015 to 2017). For context, the study as a whole: Relapsing-remitting, secondary progressive and progressive-relapsing multiple sclerosis were recorded as disease courses, and subtype annotation was lacking for some patients. Patient repertoires were compared against ten to twelve previously published healthy control repertoires from donors aged roughly 6 to 26 years. A subset of samples was prepared in parallel using single-end sample barcoding, then pooled and co-amplified after Illumina adapter ligation.

CDR1 MNHEY and CDR2 SMNVEV were looked up in the germline V gene (reference sequence). The CDR3 numbers 13 residues from cysteine through phenylalanine. Of all the DNA, just the CDR3 is kept, 39 bases in frame from base 1. Study-wide conclusions, independent of this receptor: When samples were clustered directly using the F measure, samples prepared in the same batch co-clustered strongly, which prompted a batch-effect correction. Multiple sclerosis patients had significantly lower normalized Chao1 diversity than controls, a result that suggests substantial peripheral T-cell clonal expansion. The control group was slightly older than the multiple sclerosis patient group. Patients showed significantly higher frequencies than controls for a handful of TRBV segments, among them TRBV5-6, TRBV5-1 and TRBV20-1.

Library prep was done by PCR. TCRdb names Illumina HiSeq 2500 as the instrument used. Unique molecular identifiers were incorporated into TCR beta cDNA libraries to reduce PCR and sequencing biases. Roughly 0.5 million cDNA molecules were obtained per 1 to 10 million input T cells, so each molecule approximated one T cell. The patient libraries were prepared and sequenced using the same protocol as the earlier healthy control dataset. Samples belonging to the same batch were prepared together, multiplexed and sequenced on a shared HiSeq lane. Regarding the original processing steps: MIGEC handled the raw barcoded reads, throwing out single-read molecular identifier groups before consensus assembly and CDR3 extraction. VDJtools was used for post-analysis of the clonotype tables, and diversity was normalized by down-sampling every dataset to the size of the smallest sample. Repertoire overlap clustering matched CDR3 amino acid but not nucleotide sequences to correct batch-related cross-sample contamination. Using fastp trimming at Q25 and MiXCR clonotype assembly, TCRdb reanalyzed the public sequencing data and kept in-frame beta chains. Identical CDR3 proteins give one entry, which carries the most common genes and DNA. TCRdb, not the authors, supplied the V and J calls. In this sample the table shows more than 350,000 distinct CDR3 sequences, approximately 37% of which occur a single time. Approximately 7.1% of the sample goes to the ten largest clones.

The chain uses TRBV27 and TRBJ1-5; no D gene is confidently identified. This TCR came from a girl aged 2-10 years with multiple sclerosis. Sequencing was carried out using blood. The DNA sequence is TGTGCCAGCAGTTCGCACGGCAAACAGCCCCAGCATTTT. This sequence encodes CASSSHGKQPQHF.